Included here is one T cell receptor beta chain sequence, with context. Looked up from germline, CDR1 is SNHLY and CDR2 is FYNNEI. The CDR3 totals 14 residues. With 7 bases clipped from V and 4 bases from J, the junction kept 5 bases outside the gene matches. These data belong to a study of blood T cell repertoires in COVID-19. Produced via immunoSEQ multiplex PCR; TCRdb's table is partial and in-frame only. The table lists some 450,000 clones, around nine tenths of them singletons. Sequences were obtained from peripheral blood. The genes are TRBV2 and TRBJ1-1, with 11 bases lining up with TRBD1. This TCR came from a man aged 18-30 years with COVID-19, enrolled during active disease. CDR3 nucleotide sequence: TGTGCCAGCACTGGGACAGGGGGGACCACTGAAGCTTTCTTT. It encodes CASTGTGGTTEAFF.